Presented here are 9 T cell receptor beta chains from one specimen sequenced in a study of blood T cell repertoires in COVID-19. Some clones are missing from TCRdb's copy, which holds only in-frame ones; the method was immunoSEQ multiplex PCR. In the table there are around 150,000 clones, more than 65% of which are singletons. Sequenced material: peripheral blood. These receptors came from a woman of 80 years or more with acute or convalescent COVID-19.

This clone has more than one count but fewer than ten. This rearrangement joins TRBV28 to TRBJ2-3; the match to TRBD1 covers 7 bases. Looked up from germline, CDR1 is MDHEN and CDR2 is SYDVKM. Trimming removed 6 bases from V and 4 bases from J; junction bases left unmatched: 4. This CDR3 is 13 amino acids long. CDR3 loop: CASRETGSDTQYF. The DNA of the CDR3 is TGTGCCAGCAGAGAGACAGGGTCAGATACGCAGTATTTT.

This clone showed up just a few times. The chain is built from TRBV19 and TRBJ1-1; D unresolved. Between the trimmed V and J ends, which lost 1 base and 7 bases, there was a span of 13 bases. Germline lookup yields CDR1 LNHDA and CDR2 SQIVND (reference sequence). CDR3 size: 14 residues. The CDR3: CASSIGGEDIEAFF. DNA of the CDR3: TGTGCCAGTAGTATAGGCGGAGAGGATATTGAAGCTTTCTTT. Looking up the rest from reference TRBV19 and TRBJ1-1 gives the full variable domain: DGGITQSPKYLFRKEGQNVTLSCEQNLNHDAMYWYRQDPGQGLRLIYYSQIVNDFQKGDIAEGYSVSREKKESFPLTVTSAQKNPTAFYLCASSIGGEDIEAFFGQGTRLTVV.

The chain joins TRBV19 to TRBJ1-2, with TRBD1 as a possible D gene (5 bases). V was pared by 4 bases and J by 6 bases, with 12 bases between. The CDR3 contains 13 residues. Germline CDR1 is LNHDA and CDR2 is SQIVND (reference sequence). As DNA, the CDR3 is TGTGCCAGTAGTAAATGGCAGGGCGATGGCTACACCTTC. Translating it yields CASSKWQGDGYTF.

The genes are TRBV2 and TRBJ1-6; a weak D match, TRBD1 (5 bases). This CDR3 contains 14 residues. CDR1 and CDR2 (germline): SNHLY, FYNNEI. V was trimmed by 2 bases and J by 6 bases, leaving 8 bases between them. The CDR3 protein is CASSEQGGNSPLHF. In DNA form, the CDR3 reads TGTGCCAGCAGTGAACAGGGTGGTAATTCACCCCTCCACTTT.

The chain couples TRBV20-1 to TRBJ2-7, with D unclear. V shed 3 bases and J shed 2 bases, with 5 bases lying between them. The CDR3 sequence is 11 residues long. Germline V gives CDR1 DFQATT, CDR2 SNEGSKA (reference sequence). The CDR3 DNA sequence: TGCAGTGCTAGCCCCACCTACGAGCAGTACTTC. It is translated as CSASPTYEQYF.

This clone appeared a few times. The chain is built from TRBV5-1 and TRBJ1-1; 10 bases map to TRBD1. The trim removed 1 base at V and 3 bases at J, leaving 3 bases unmatched. The CDR3 length is 15 residues. The germline V gene has CDR1 SGHRS and CDR2 YFSETQ. CDR3 in amino acids: CASSLNGQGDTEAFF. In DNA, the CDR3 is TGCGCCAGCAGCTTGAACGGACAGGGGGACACTGAAGCTTTCTTT.

CDR3 in DNA: TGTGCCAGCAGCTTAGGACAAGGAAACACCATATATTTT. Its translation: CASSLGQGNTIYF. The chain joins TRBV7-9 to TRBJ1-3; D is unresolved. Trimming removed 1 base at V and 4 bases at J, with 5 bases between. The V gene's germline CDR1 is SEHNR and CDR2 FQNEAQ (reference sequence). This CDR3 is 13 amino acids long.

V usage is TRBV7-9 and J usage is TRBJ1-2, with D possibly TRBD1 on 5 matching bases. This CDR3 has 16 amino acids. Germline V gene sequence: CDR1 SEHNR, CDR2 FQNEAQ (reference sequence). V lost 1 base to trimming and J lost 6 bases, with 18 bases between them. The CDR3 region is CASSLDPQGGVNGYTF. CDR3 in DNA: TGTGCCAGCAGCTTAGACCCTCAGGGTGGGGTTAATGGCTACACCTTC.

The J gene is TRBJ1-1, the V gene TRBV5-1; D not resolved. CDR3 length: 16 amino acids. The V gene's germline CDR1 is SGHRS and CDR2 YFSETQ. The V end was cut by 3 bases, the J end by 0 bases, with 15 bases between. CDR3 sequence: CASSSSLGLMNTEAFF. CDR3 DNA sequence: TGCGCCAGCAGCTCATCCCTTGGGCTGATGAACACTGAAGCTTTCTTT.